This TCR beta chain was recovered during a study of cytomegalovirus exposure and HLA in healthy donors. Primers: 60 Vbeta forward and 13 Jbeta reverse. Here immunoSEQ multiplex PCR was the method, and the copy in TCRdb shows in-frame clones only, minus some. The clone table shows about 53,000 clones, with the ten largest holding more than 2%. All the people who gave samples were healthy bone marrow donors. CDR1 and CDR2 from the germline V gene are SQVTM and ANQGSEA. The V end lost 4 bases, the J end lost 3 bases, and 19 bases lay between the germline ends. This CDR3 contains 16 residues. V and J are TRBV29-1 and TRBJ2-1; maybe TRBD2 (6 bases). The clonotype was recovered from a young woman in good health and CMV-seronegative. The sample was PBMCs. The CDR3 coding sequence is TGCAGCGTTGCCCCGGAGGGAAGGGTCGGCTACAATGAGCAGTTCTTC. This gives the protein CSVAPEGRVGYNEQFF.